The next 13 T cell receptor beta chains were all read from a single sample in a study of graft-versus-host responses after intestinal transplantation. Generated by immunoSEQ multiplex PCR, the TCRdb table keeps only in-frame clones and is missing some. Of fewer than 110,000 clones listed, 93% are singletons. The antigens for these receptors are not known. This material consisted of unstimulated CD8+ T cells sorted from spleen or lymph node cells, taken before intestinal transplant. These receptors all come from a human donor who received an intestinal transplant.

A note on this clone: The same CDR3 is also encoded by other DNA sequences in this sample. This chain joins TRBV4-1 and TRBJ2-3; 11 bases agree with TRBD2. V lost 1 base and J lost 5; bases outside the gene matches: 2. Germline loops: CDR1 MGHRA, CDR2 YSYEKL. The CDR3 is 15 amino acids. The CDR3 nucleotides are TGCGCCAGCAGCCAAGGACTAGCGGGGCAAGATACGCAGTATTTT. Residues: CASSQGLAGQDTQYF.

V is TRBV6-5 and J is TRBJ2-7; D call uncertain. Germline V CDR1 and CDR2: MNHEY, SVGAGI. CDR3 length: 11 amino acids. V lost 6 bases and J lost 7, with 10 bases in between. The CDR3 DNA reads TGTGCCAGCAGGGGGTCGTGGGAGCAGTACTTC. Translation gives CASRGSWEQYF.

This sequence joins TRBV6-9 and TRBJ1-5, with D unclear. Germline V gene data show CDR1 as MNHGY and CDR2 as SVAAGI. CDR3 length equals 15 residues. Trimming pared 2 bases from V and 0 bases from J, leaving 8 bases between. CDR3 bases: TGTGCCAGCAGTTATGGACGGAATAGCAATCAGCCCCAGCATTTT. Amino acids: CASSYGRNSNQPQHF.

The V call is TRBV10-2, the J call TRBJ1-5; D gene ambiguous. The CDR3 contains 15 residues. V gave up 2 bases and J gave up 0 bases, with 8 bases separating them. CDR1 WSHSY and CDR2 SAAADI come from the germline V gene. CDR3 sequence (DNA): TGCGCCAGCAGTGAGCCACCCTATAGCAATCAGCCCCAGCATTTT. This sequence encodes CASSEPPYSNQPQHF.

The rearrangement joins TRBV6-5 to TRBJ2-2; D might be TRBD1 (6 bases). Trimming stripped 6 bases from V and 6 bases from J, with 11 bases between. CDR3 length: 13 amino acids. CDR1 is MNHEY and CDR2 is SVGAGI in the germline V gene. CDR3 coding DNA: TGTGCCAGCAGCTTGACAGGCCCCGGGGAGCTGTTTTTT. Its protein product is CASSLTGPGELFF.

The chain couples TRBV2 to TRBJ1-4; 7 bases fit TRBD1. This CDR3 spans 14 amino acids. Trimming removed 4 bases from V and 7 bases from J; junction bases left unmatched: 6. CDR1 is SNHLY and CDR2 is FYNNEI in the germline V gene. The CDR3 region is CASSVRQGGEKLFF. The DNA of the CDR3 is TGTGCCAGCAGTGTACGACAGGGTGGTGAAAAACTGTTTTTT.

This rearrangement joins TRBV27 to TRBJ2-3; a weak D match, TRBD2 (5 bases). CDR1 and CDR2 from the germline V gene are MNHEY and SMNVEV (reference sequence). Trimming removed 8 bases at V and 4 bases at J, with 10 bases between. The CDR3 covers 12 residues. The CDR3 DNA reads as TGTGCCAGCGGTCCGGGGTCAGATACGCAGTATTTT. Its translation is CASGPGSDTQYF.

The J gene is TRBJ2-7, the V gene TRBV29-1, with a weak D call TRBD1 (5 bases). CDR1 and CDR2 from the germline V gene are SQVTM and ANQGSEA. The V gene lost 1 base and the J gene lost 3 bases, with 10 bases spanning the gap. CDR3 length: 13 residues. The CDR3 loop is CSVEGQGDYEQYF. The CDR3 region has the DNA TGCAGCGTTGAAGGGCAGGGTGACTACGAGCAGTACTTC.

The V and J genes are TRBV7-9 and TRBJ2-1; D perhaps matches TRBD1 (6 bases). The CDR3 loop spans 13 amino acids. Trimming left V 4 bases short and J 3 bases short, with 7 bases between. Germline CDR1 is SEHNR and CDR2 is FQNEAQ (reference sequence). The CDR3, as DNA: TGTGCCAGCAGCTCGGACAGCTACAATGAGCAGTTCTTC. Translation gives CASSSDSYNEQFF.

The chain has TRBV11-2 and TRBJ2-1; D is uncertain. Trimming removed 5 bases at V and 7 bases at J, with 18 bases between. The CDR3 is 15 amino acids. Looked up from germline, CDR1 is SGHAT and CDR2 is FQNNGV. CDR3 DNA sequence: TGTGCCAGCAGCCATCCTGGGGTTGGGTGGAATGAGCAGTTCTTC. Translation gives CASSHPGVGWNEQFF.

CDR3 residues: CASSFLGADEQYF. The CDR3 coding sequence is TGTGCCAGCAGTTTTTTAGGGGCTGATGAGCAGTACTTC. The chain uses TRBV27 and TRBJ2-7; weak D call: TRBD1 (5 bases). V lost 3 bases and J 7 bases, leaving 13 bases between the germline ends. The CDR3 consists of 13 residues. The germline gives CDR1 MNHEY, CDR2 SMNVEV (reference sequence).

The chain combines TRBV7-9 with TRBJ2-1, with 10 bases lining up with TRBD2. CDR1 and CDR2 (germline): SEHNR, FQNEAQ (reference sequence). V was clipped by 6 bases and J by 2 bases; unmatched bases: 4. This CDR3 region has 15 residues. In DNA form, the CDR3 reads TGTGCCAGCAGGGCCGGACTAGCGGCCTACAATGAGCAGTTCTTC. It encodes CASRAGLAAYNEQFF.

V gene TRBV6-1 combines with J gene TRBJ2-3; D uncertain. Germline assignment: CDR1 MNHNS and CDR2 SASEGT. The CDR3 loop spans 18 amino acids. V shed 2 bases and J shed 6 bases, with 24 bases lying between them. CDR3 nucleotides: TGTGCCAGCAGTGAAATTAAACTAATGGTTAAGGTCTTCGATACGCAGTATTTT. Amino acids: CASSEIKLMVKVFDTQYF.